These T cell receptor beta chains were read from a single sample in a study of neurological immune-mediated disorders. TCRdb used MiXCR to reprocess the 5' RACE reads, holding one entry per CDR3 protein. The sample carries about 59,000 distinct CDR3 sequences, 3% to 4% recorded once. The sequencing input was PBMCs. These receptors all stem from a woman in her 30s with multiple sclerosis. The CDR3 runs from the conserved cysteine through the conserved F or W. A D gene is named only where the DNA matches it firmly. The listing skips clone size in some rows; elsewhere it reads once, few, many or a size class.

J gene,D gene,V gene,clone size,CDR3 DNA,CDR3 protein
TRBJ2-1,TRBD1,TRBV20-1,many,TGCACCTCCGTCGGGGACAGGGACAATGAGCAGTTCTTC,CTSVGDRDNEQFF
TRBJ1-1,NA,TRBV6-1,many,TGTGCCAGCAGTCACAATGGGGGGTCGGAAGCTTTCTTT,CASSHNGGSEAFF
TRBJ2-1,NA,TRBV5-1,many,TGCGCCAGCAGCTTGGGAGCAGGGGGGGATGAGCAGTTCTTC,CASSLGAGGDEQFF
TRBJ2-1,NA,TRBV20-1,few,TGCAGTGCTAGAGACCGTAATGAGCAGTTCTTC,CSARDRNEQFF
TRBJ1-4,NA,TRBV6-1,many,TGTGCCAGCAGATTCGGGGTCGGTGAAAAACTGTTTTTT,CASRFGVGEKLFF
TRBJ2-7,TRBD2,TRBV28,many,TGTGCCAGCAGCCCTCGGGGGGAGCGCGAGCAGTACTTC,CASSPRGEREQYF
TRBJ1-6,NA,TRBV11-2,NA,TGTGCCAGCAGCATCGGGACCGGTTCACCCCTCAACTTT,CASSIGTGSPLNF
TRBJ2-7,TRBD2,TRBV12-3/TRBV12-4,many,TGTGCCAGCAGTTTAGGCGGGAGTTACTACGAGCAGTACTTC,CASSLGGSYYEQYF
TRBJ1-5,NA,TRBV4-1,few,TGCGCCAGCAGCCAATTTCAGGGGCCGGGCCAGCCCCAGAATTTT,CASSQFQGPGQPQNF
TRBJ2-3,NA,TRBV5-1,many,TGCGCCAGCAGCTATGCCACAGATACGCAGTATTTT,CASSYATDTQYF
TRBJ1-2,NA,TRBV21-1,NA,TGTGCCCCAGACCGGAGACATTACTATGGCTACACCTTC,CAPDRRHYYGYTF
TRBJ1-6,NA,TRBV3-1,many,TGTGCCAGCAGCTTGGGACTGAATTCACCCCTCCACTTT,CASSLGLNSPLHF
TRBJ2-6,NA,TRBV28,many,TGTGCCAGCAGTAAGGGTTTCTCTGGGGCCAACGTCCTGACTTTC,CASSKGFSGANVLTF
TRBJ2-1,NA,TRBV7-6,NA,TGTGCCAGCAGCTTAGTATCCCCCGTAGGTGGGGGAGGTGAGCAGTTCTTC,CASSLVSPVGGGGEQFF
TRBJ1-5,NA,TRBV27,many,TGTGCCAGCTTCGGGGCGGGTAATCAGCCCCAGCATTTT,CASFGAGNQPQHF
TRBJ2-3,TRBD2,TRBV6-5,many,TGTGCCAGCAGTTACAAGGGACTAGCGGGGGGGAGTACGCAGTATTTT,CASSYKGLAGGSTQYF
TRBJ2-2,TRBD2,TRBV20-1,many,TGCAGTGCTAGAGGCCAGCGGGGGAGCACCGGGGAGCTGTTTTTT,CSARGQRGSTGELFF
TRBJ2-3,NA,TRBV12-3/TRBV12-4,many,TGTGCCAGCAGTGAGCATCTAAGCACAGATACGCAGTATTTT,CASSEHLSTDTQYF
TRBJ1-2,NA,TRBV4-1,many,TGCGCCAGCAGCCAGCCGGGACGGACTAACTATGGCTACACCTTC,CASSQPGRTNYGYTF
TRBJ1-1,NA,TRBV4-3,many,TGCGCCAGCAGCCAAGAGCCGGAAACTGAAGCTTTCTTT,CASSQEPETEAFF
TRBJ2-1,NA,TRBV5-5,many,TGTGCCAGCAGCATCCCCGGGTCCTTGGGGGCCAATGAGCAGTTCTTC,CASSIPGSLGANEQFF
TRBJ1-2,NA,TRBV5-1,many,TGCGCCAGCAGCCTTAGCGTCGGGGGCGGCTATGGCTACACCTTC,CASSLSVGGGYGYTF
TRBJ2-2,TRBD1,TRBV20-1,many,TGCAGTGCTAAAAAGACGGGACAGGCTTCCACCGGGGAGCTGTTTTTT,CSAKKTGQASTGELFF
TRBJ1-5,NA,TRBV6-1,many,TGTGCCAGCAGTGAACGAGATCAGCCCCAGCATTTT,CASSERDQPQHF
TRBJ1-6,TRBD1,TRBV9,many,TGTGCCAGCAGCGGGGGGACAGCAAATAATTCACCCCTCCACTTT,CASSGGTANNSPLHF
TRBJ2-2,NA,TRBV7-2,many,TGTGCCAGCAGCCGTCGGAACACCGGGGAGCTGTTTTTT,CASSRRNTGELFF
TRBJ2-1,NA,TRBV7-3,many,TGTGCCAGCAGCTTATCCCGGGACTACAATGAGCAGTTCTTC,CASSLSRDYNEQFF